A single sample gave rise to the 24 T cell receptor beta chains below, sequenced in a study of beta chain bispecific antibodies for T cell cancers. Expansion lasted 2 to 4 days, with either anti-CD3 antibody OKT3 or CD3/CD28 beads. Antigen specificity for these receptors is unknown. Whole-study results and caveats: Normal T cells contributed less of the targeted TRBV signal than the leukemia cells did.

TCRdb analysed the 5' RACE reads with MiXCR anew, one entry per CDR3 protein. Of 20,000 to 25,000 distinct CDR3 sequences listed, about 2.7% are singletons. The sample consisted of healthy donor T cells cultured with leukemia cells. These receptors originate from a human donor in good health. Some clones in this sample may be carry-over from other donors' samples.

This clonotype showed up many times. This chain uses TRBV3-1 with TRBJ2-5, with 11 bases matching TRBD2. The CDR3 runs to 16 residues. The V gene's germline CDR1 is LGHDT and CDR2 YNNKEL (reference sequence). The V segment lost 0 bases and the J segment 1 base; nucleotides outside the gene matches: 1. CDR3 bases: TGTGCCAGCAGCCAAGAACTAGCGGGGGTCCAAGAGACCCAGTACTTC. It specifies CASSQELAGVQETQYF.

In its sample, this clonotype is medium-sized (0.01 to 0.1%). The chain uses TRBV19 and TRBJ2-1; 12 nucleotides match TRBD2. The junction had 6 bases not matched to a gene; V was cut back by 6 bases and J by 6 bases. This CDR3 contains 15 residues. Germline CDR1 LNHDA, CDR2 SQIVND (reference sequence). In DNA, the CDR3 is TGTGCCAGTAGATATACTAGCGGGGGGTTCAATGAGCAGTTCTTC. As protein: CASRYTSGGFNEQFF.

This clonotype was counted many times. The J gene is TRBJ2-1, the V gene TRBV20-1, with TRBD2 matching over 8 bases. Germline CDR1 is DFQATT and CDR2 is SNEGSKA (reference sequence). V trimming: 2 bases; J trimming: 3 bases; junction bases outside the gene matches: 12. CDR3 length: 17 residues. The CDR3 sequence: CSARPRESGGLYNEQFF. In DNA form, the CDR3 reads TGCAGTGCTAGACCCCGGGAAAGCGGGGGCCTCTACAATGAGCAGTTCTTC.

This clonotype came up many times. The chain carries TRBV6-6 and TRBJ2-1, with a tentative D call TRBD1 (6 bases). V lost 6 bases to trimming and J lost 0 bases, with 15 bases between them. Germline assignment: CDR1 MNHNY and CDR2 SVGAGI (reference sequence). The CDR3 runs 16 residues. The CDR3 here is CASRRDTMSSYNEQFF. CDR3 bases: TGTGCCAGCAGAAGGGACACTATGAGCTCCTACAATGAGCAGTTCTTC.

This clonotype was detected a few times. The CDR3 DNA reads as TGCGCCAGCAGCCAAGAAGCGGCAGGGGGTGATAATTCACCCCTCCACTTT. Protein: CASSQEAAGGDNSPLHF. The chain couples TRBV4-1 to TRBJ1-6, with 7 nucleotides matching TRBD1. The CDR3 is 17 amino acids. V gave up 0 bases and J gave up 5 bases; unmatched junction bases: 7. CDR1 is MGHRA, CDR2 YSYEKL, per germline.

This clonotype was recorded many times. The rearrangement joins TRBV19 to TRBJ1-5, with D maybe TRBD1 (6 bases). This CDR3 is 15 amino acids long. Germline CDR1 and CDR2: LNHDA and SQIVND (reference sequence). V was shortened by 3 bases and J by 6 bases, with 15 bases between the two germline ends. The CDR3 here is CASSIAGGLFQPQHF. CDR3 DNA: TGTGCCAGTAGTATCGCCGGGGGCTTATTTCAGCCCCAGCATTTT. The full variable domain, with the rest looked up from reference TRBV19 and TRBJ1-5, is DGGITQSPKYLFRKEGQNVTLSCEQNLNHDAMYWYRQDPGQGLRLIYYSQIVNDFQKGDIAEGYSVSREKKESFPLTVTSAQKNPTAFYLCASSIAGGLFQPQHFGDGTRLSIL.

This clonotype was recorded many times. The rearrangement uses TRBV3-1 and TRBJ2-7; 11 positions match TRBD1. Germline V gene lookup returns CDR1 LGHDT and CDR2 YNNKEL (reference sequence). The V segment lost 4 bases and the J segment 2 bases; nucleotides outside the gene matches: 4. The CDR3 sequence is 15 residues long. CDR3 nucleotide sequence: TGTGCCAGCAGCCGGTTGGGACAGGGGGCCTACGAGCAGTACTTC. Translating it yields CASSRLGQGAYEQYF.

This clonotype has a handful of counts. The rearrangement uses TRBV5-1 and TRBJ2-5; 8 positions agree with TRBD1. In germline, CDR1 is SGHRS, CDR2 YFSETQ. V lost 0 bases and J lost 1; bases outside the gene matches: 2. CDR3 length equals 15 residues. The DNA of the CDR3 is TGCGCCAGCAGCTTGGGAGACAGGGGCCAAGAGACCCAGTACTTC. It is translated as CASSLGDRGQETQYF.

The V and J genes are TRBV11-2 and TRBJ2-1; D unresolved. Trimming stripped 2 bases from V and 3 bases from J, with 5 bases between. CDR3 length: 13 residues. The V gene's germline CDR1 is SGHAT and CDR2 FQNNGV. Here the CDR3 reads CASSLLLYNEQFF. The CDR3 nucleotides are TGTGCCAGCAGCTTATTACTCTACAATGAGCAGTTCTTC.

This clonotype was recorded many times. The V call is TRBV5-1, the J call TRBJ2-7; either TRBD1 or TRBD2 may supply D (5 bases each). CDR1 and CDR2 from the germline V gene are SGHRS and YFSETQ. This CDR3 is built from 16 residues. V was shortened by 0 bases and J by 2 bases, with 15 bases between the two germline ends. The CDR3 region is CASSLDGTLTAYEQYF. For the CDR3, the DNA is TGCGCCAGCAGCTTGGATGGGACCCTCACCGCCTACGAGCAGTACTTC.

This clonotype was seen repeatedly, ten times or more. This chain connects TRBV14 to TRBJ1-1, with 10 bases aligning to TRBD1. Germline assignment: CDR1 SGHDN and CDR2 FVKESK. The CDR3 has 15 residues. Losses at the gene ends were 1 base for V and 2 bases for J; bases not matched to a gene: 1. The CDR3 protein is CASSQGTGGNTEAFF. In DNA form, the CDR3 reads TGTGCCAGCAGCCAAGGGACAGGGGGAAACACTGAAGCTTTCTTT.

This clonotype occurred a few times. The V call is TRBV5-1, the J call TRBJ1-2, with D perhaps matching TRBD1 (5 bases). CDR3 size: 15 residues. The germline gives CDR1 SGHRS, CDR2 YFSETQ. Trimming cost V 3 bases and J 4 bases, with 16 bases left between them. Here the CDR3 DNA reads TGCGCCAGCAGCTGGGGGGACGGTGACGGCTATGGCTACACCTTC. As protein: CASSWGDGDGYGYTF. The full variable domain, completed using reference TRBV5-1 and TRBJ1-2, is KAGVTQTPRYLIKTRGQQVTLSCSPISGHRSVSWYQQTPGQGLQFLFEYFSETQRNKGNFPGRFSGRQFSNSRSEMNVSTLELGDSALYLCASSWGDGDGYGYTFGSGTRLTVV.

This clonotype came up many times. Here the CDR3 reads CASRYTFGADYGYTF. CDR3 coding DNA: TGTGCCAGCAGATATACGTTCGGGGCTGACTATGGCTACACCTTC. The gene calls are TRBV2 and TRBJ1-2, with D possibly TRBD1 on 5 matching bases. CDR1 is SNHLY, CDR2 FYNNEI, per germline. The CDR3 totals 15 residues. V lost 6 bases and J lost 3, with 17 bases in between.

This clonotype rates as medium-sized. This rearrangement joins TRBV11-2 to TRBJ2-5; D remains ambiguous. The germline V gene has CDR1 SGHAT and CDR2 FQNNGV. The CDR3 length is 16 residues. With 0 bases removed from V and 5 bases from J, the gap between germline ends came to 16 bases. CDR3 sequence: CASSLEARFVTETQYF. CDR3 DNA sequence: TGTGCCAGCAGCTTAGAGGCTCGGTTTGTTACGGAGACCCAGTACTTC.

The sample holds many counts of this clonotype. The V and J genes are TRBV5-1 and TRBJ2-7, with a possible D match to TRBD2 (6 bases). V was trimmed by 4 bases and J by 0 bases, leaving 8 bases between them. Germline V gene lookup returns CDR1 SGHRS and CDR2 YFSETQ. The CDR3 runs to 13 residues. Here the CDR3 DNA reads TGCGCCAGCAGCGAGGGACTCTCCTACGAGCAGTACTTC. Protein sequence: CASSEGLSYEQYF.

This clonotype was detected only a few times. This CDR3 reads CASSLGREQFF. The CDR3 DNA follows: TGTGCCAGCAGCTTAGGACGTGAGCAGTTCTTC. The V and J genes are TRBV7-9 and TRBJ2-1, with D unresolved. Looked up from germline, CDR1 is SEHNR and CDR2 is FQNEAQ (reference sequence). The CDR3 sequence is 11 residues long. V lost 1 base, J lost 9 bases, and 4 bases lay in between.

Many counts were recorded for this clonotype. A junction end diverges from the germline sequence, so it may reflect a read error. This chain connects TRBV5-6 to TRBJ1-4; 7 bases align to TRBD1. Germline lookup yields CDR1 SGHDT and CDR2 YYEEEE. The CDR3 spans 14 residues. The CDR3 DNA reads as TGTGCCAGCAGCTTGGCGGCTAGCCGGGACAGATATAGTTTT. This encodes CASSLAASRDRYSF. The full variable domain, completed using reference TRBV5-6 and TRBJ1-4, is DAGVTQSPTHLIKTRGQQVTLRCSPKSGHDTVSWYQQALGQGPQFIFQYYEEEERQRGNFPDRFSGHQFPNYSSELNVNALLLGDSALYLCASSLAASRDRYSFGSGTQLSVL.

The J gene is TRBJ1-1, the V gene TRBV11-2; TRBD1 might be the D (6 bases). The CDR3 covers 14 residues. Germline CDR1 reads SGHAT; CDR2 reads FQNNGV. Trimming took 5 bases from V and 11 from J, leaving 21 bases between them. CDR3 residues: CASSPTTNREYAFF. In nucleotides, the CDR3 is TGTGCCAGCAGCCCCACTACCAACAGGGAGTACGCTTTCTTT. Together with reference TRBV11-2 and TRBJ1-1, the CDR3 gives the full variable domain: EAGVAQSPRYKIIEKRQSVAFWCNPISGHATLYWYQQILGQGPKLLIQFQNNGVVDDSQLPKDRFSAERLKGVDSTLKIQPAKLEDSAVYLCASSPTTNREYAFFGQGTRLTVV.

This clonotype was picked up many times. This chain connects TRBV7-3 to TRBJ2-1; D might be TRBD2 (6 bases). CDR3 size: 13 residues. Germline V lookup: CDR1 SGHTA, CDR2 FQGTGA. The V end lost 5 bases, the J end lost 5 bases, and 10 bases lay between the germline ends. CDR3 DNA sequence: TGTGCCAGCAGCCAGGGACTCGACAATGAGCAGTTCTTC. Translating gives CASSQGLDNEQFF.

This clonotype is categorized as medium-sized (0.01 to 0.1%). The chain combines TRBV20-1 with TRBJ2-5, with TRBD1 matching over 7 bases. Unmatched junction bases numbered 4, after V lost 0 bases and J lost 3 bases. The length of the CDR3 is 14 residues. Germline-derived CDR1 and CDR2 are DFQATT and SNEGSKA (reference sequence). The CDR3 DNA sequence: TGCAGTGCTAGAGACGCGACAGGGAAAGAGACCCAGTACTTC. Amino acids: CSARDATGKETQYF.

The rearrangement uses TRBV11-2 and TRBJ2-5; the D gene is possibly TRBD2 (7 bases). This CDR3 region has 15 residues. V was pared by 3 bases and J by 6 bases, with 17 bases between. Per the germline V gene, CDR1 is SGHAT and CDR2 is FQNNGV. The CDR3 loop reads CASSFGGATTKTQYF. The CDR3, as DNA: TGTGCCAGCAGCTTTGGGGGGGCTACCACGAAGACCCAGTACTTC.

This clonotype was detected many times. The V and J genes are TRBV5-4 and TRBJ2-1, with 11 bases that match TRBD1. J gave up 6 bases and V 3 bases, and 5 bases lay outside the gene matches. This CDR3 is built from 15 residues. Germline CDR1 SGHNT, CDR2 YYREEE (reference sequence). The CDR3 DNA follows: TGTGCCAGCAGCTCTCCCGGGACAGGGGGCAATGAGCAGTTCTTC. It specifies CASSSPGTGGNEQFF. Filled out from reference TRBV5-4 and TRBJ2-1, the complete variable domain reads ETGVTQSPTHLIKTRGQQVTLRCSSQSGHNTVSWYQQALGQGPQFIFQYYREEENGRGNFPPRFSGLQFPNYSSELNVNALELDDSALYLCASSSPGTGGNEQFFGPGTRLTVL.

There are many counts of this clonotype. V is TRBV7-8 and J is TRBJ2-2; D is undetermined. Trimming removed 4 bases from V and 0 bases from J, with 3 bases in between. Germline values: CDR1 SGHVS, CDR2 FQNEAQ. This CDR3 is 13 amino acids long. The CDR3 DNA sequence: TGTGCCAGCAGCTATCCGAACACCGGGGAGCTGTTTTTT. This sequence encodes CASSYPNTGELFF. Full variable domain (rest looked up from reference TRBV7-8 and TRBJ2-2): GAGVSQSPRYKVAKRGQDVALRCDPISGHVSLFWYQQALGQGPEFLTYFQNEAQLDKSGLPSDRFFAERPEGSVSTLKIQRTQQEDSAVYLCASSYPNTGELFFGEGSRLTVL.

The V call is TRBV19, the J call TRBJ1-4, with 8 bases aligning to TRBD1. The junction had 10 bases not matched to a gene; V was cut back by 8 bases and J by 5 bases. CDR1 and CDR2 (germline): LNHDA, SQIVND (reference sequence). The CDR3 runs to 15 residues. The chain's CDR3 is CASQIRGQANEKLFF. The CDR3 bases are TGTGCCAGTCAAATTCGGGGACAGGCGAATGAAAAACTGTTTTTT.